The 22 T cell receptor beta chains below come from one sample, sequenced in a study of T cells in Graves' hyperthyroidism and ophthalmopathy. Amplified TCR beta CDR3 regions derived from RNA transcripts. TCR CDR3 underwent first-round RT-PCR with the HTBI primer set. TCRdb re-called the multiplex PCR reads through MiXCR, storing one row per CDR3 protein. The repertoire includes 200,000 to 250,000 distinct CDR3 sequences, about 17% of them detected once, and approximately 30% sits in the top ten. The sequenced sample consisted of blood. The receptors derive from a woman between 18 and 30 years old with Graves' ophthalmopathy.

Ten or more counts support this clonotype. V and J are TRBV11-2 and TRBJ1-2; TRBD1 is a possible D gene (5 bases). The length of the CDR3 is 16 residues. CDR1 is SGHAT and CDR2 is FQNNGV in the germline V gene. V lost 5 bases to trimming and J lost 0 bases, with 16 bases between them. The DNA for the CDR3 is TGTGCCAGCAGCCCCCTGGGTGGGGGGACTAACTATGGCTACACCTTC. This codes for CASSPLGGGTNYGYTF. The entire variable domain, with the rest obtained from reference TRBV11-2 and TRBJ1-2, is as follows: EAGVAQSPRYKIIEKRQSVAFWCNPISGHATLYWYQQILGQGPKLLIQFQNNGVVDDSQLPKDRFSAERLKGVDSTLKIQPAKLEDSAVYLCASSPLGGGTNYGYTFGSGTRLTVV.

This clonotype was detected many times. The chain carries TRBV3-1 and TRBJ2-2; 13 nucleotides align to TRBD2. Germline lookup yields CDR1 LGHDT and CDR2 YNNKEL (reference sequence). V was pared by 5 bases and J by 5 bases, with 2 bases of the junction left unmatched. This CDR3 contains 15 residues. The CDR3 nucleotides are TGTGCCAGCAGCAGACTAGCGGGAGGAACCGGGGAGCTGTTTTTT. The encoded protein is CASSRLAGGTGELFF.

This clonotype was seen repeatedly, ten times or more. The rearrangement links TRBV24-1 to TRBJ2-1; 9 nucleotides align to TRBD2. V gave up 0 bases and J gave up 2 bases; unmatched junction bases: 1. CDR1 is KGHDR and CDR2 is SFDVKD in the germline V gene. CDR3 length equals 16 residues. The CDR3 region is CATSDLVAGAYNEQFF. The CDR3 bases are TGTGCCACCAGTGATTTGGTAGCGGGGGCCTACAATGAGCAGTTCTTC.

This clonotype was recorded at least ten times. The chain is built from TRBV14 and TRBJ2-1, with a possible D match to TRBD2 (5 bases). This CDR3 has 14 amino acids. Trimming shortened V by 4 bases and J by 6 bases, and 13 bases separated the two germline ends. Per the germline V gene, CDR1 is SGHDN and CDR2 is FVKESK. The CDR3 spells CASSPREGGNEQFF. DNA of the CDR3: TGTGCCAGCAGCCCTCGAGAAGGAGGCAATGAGCAGTTCTTC.

The J gene is TRBJ2-2, the V gene TRBV6-2 or TRBV6-3; 10 bases line up with TRBD2. The ends lost 11 bases at V and 6 bases at J; junction bases unmatched: 9. Germline V gives CDR1 MNHEY, CDR2 SVGEGT. This CDR3 spans 14 amino acids. In DNA, the CDR3 is TGTGCCTCTCAGCCGGGACTAGCGTCCGGGGAGCTGTTTTTT. Encoded protein: CASQPGLASGELFF.

J is TRBJ2-5 and V is TRBV20-1; D tentatively reads TRBD1 or TRBD2 (5 bases each). V was trimmed by 6 bases and J by 10 bases, leaving 9 bases between them. CDR3 length: 9 residues. CDR1 DFQATT and CDR2 SNEGSKA come from the germline V gene (reference sequence). The CDR3 is CSARGNQYF. The DNA for the CDR3 is TGCAGTGCCCGGGGCAACCAGTACTTC.

The chain joins TRBV7-3 to TRBJ2-2; D is ambiguous. The CDR3 length is 13 residues. V was shortened by 5 bases and J by 5 bases, with 9 bases between the two germline ends. Germline CDR1 SGHTA, CDR2 FQGTGA. CDR3 nucleotide sequence: TGTGCCAGCAGCCAGGACGTGACCGGGGAGCTGTTTTTT. It codes for CASSQDVTGELFF.

The V and J genes are TRBV10-3 and TRBJ2-2; D may correspond to TRBD1 or TRBD2 (5 bases each). This CDR3 has 14 amino acids. Germline CDR1 ENHRY, CDR2 SYGVKD. With 3 bases removed from V and 6 bases from J, the gap between germline ends came to 11 bases. The CDR3 sequence is CAISEGVGAGELFF. The CDR3 region has the DNA TGTGCCATCAGTGAAGGGGTGGGAGCCGGGGAGCTGTTTTTT.

This clonotype was counted at least ten times. The chain recombines TRBV7-8 with TRBJ2-7; 12 nucleotides line up with TRBD2. Per the germline V gene, CDR1 is SGHVS and CDR2 is FQNEAQ. Losses at the gene ends were 1 base for V and 2 bases for J; bases not matched to a gene: 9. CDR3 size: 18 residues. The CDR3: CASSLGTTSGGSTYEQYF. CDR3 coding DNA: TGTGCCAGCAGCTTAGGGACGACTAGCGGGGGTTCTACCTACGAGCAGTACTTC.

This clonotype has a count of ten or more. The CDR3 region is CASSPRPGNTGELFF. The CDR3 DNA reads TGTGCCAGCTCACCCCGTCCGGGAAACACCGGGGAGCTGTTTTTT. The V gene is TRBV18, the J gene TRBJ2-2; maybe TRBD2 (5 bases). This CDR3 spans 15 amino acids. V shed 3 bases and J shed 2 bases, with 10 bases lying between them. The germline V gene encodes CDR1 KGHSH and CDR2 LQKENI. The variable domain in full, with the rest retrieved from reference TRBV18 and TRBJ2-2, is NAGVMQNPRHLVRRRGQEARLRCSPMKGHSHVYWYRQLPEEGLKFMVYLQKENIIDESGMPKERFSAEFPKEGPSILRIQQVVRGDSAAYFCASSPRPGNTGELFFGEGSRLTVL.

Many counts were recorded for this clonotype. V is TRBV4-3 and J is TRBJ1-4; unclear D gene. The CDR3 is 14 amino acids. Trimming cost V 0 bases and J 2 bases, with 4 bases left between them. Germline lookup yields CDR1 LGHNA and CDR2 YSLEER. Here the CDR3 reads CASSQDRTNEKLFF. As DNA, the CDR3 is TGCGCCAGCAGCCAAGATCGTACTAATGAAAAACTGTTTTTT.

In this sample, this clonotype turned up many times. The V call is TRBV2, the J call TRBJ2-7, with a possible D match to TRBD2 (6 bases). Germline V lookup: CDR1 SNHLY, CDR2 FYNNEI. There are 12 residues in the CDR3. Trimming removed 5 bases at V and 5 bases at J, with 10 bases between. CDR3 nucleotides: TGTGCCAGCAGTAAGGGGAGGAACGAGCAGTACTTC. Translation gives CASSKGRNEQYF.

This clonotype has a count of ten or more. This chain connects TRBV2 to TRBJ2-7; the D gene is possibly TRBD1 (6 bases). This CDR3 region has 18 residues. The V gene lost 6 bases and the J gene lost 4 bases, with 28 bases spanning the gap. Germline V gene data show CDR1 as SNHLY and CDR2 as FYNNEI. CDR3: CASSGKTGMPFPYYEQYF. The CDR3 coding sequence is TGTGCCAGCAGCGGTAAAACAGGGATGCCATTTCCCTATTACGAGCAGTACTTC.

Ten or more counts support this clonotype. This sequence joins TRBV9 and TRBJ2-3; unclear D gene. Between the trimmed V and J ends, which lost 0 bases and 2 bases, there was a span of 10 bases. The CDR3 sequence is 15 residues long. The V gene's germline CDR1 is SGDLS and CDR2 YYNGEE. CDR3 region: CASSVGRWDTDTQYF. CDR3 coding DNA: TGTGCCAGCAGCGTAGGAAGGTGGGACACAGATACGCAGTATTTT. The full variable domain, completed using reference TRBV9 and TRBJ2-3, is DSGVTQTPKHLITATGQRVTLRCSPRSGDLSVYWYQQSLDQGLQFLIQYYNGEERAKGNILERFSAQQFPDLHSELNLSSLELGDSALYFCASSVGRWDTDTQYFGPGTRLTVL.

This clonotype has a single count. Since a much larger clone is just one base distant, this may be a read error. The chain couples TRBV4-1 to TRBJ2-2, with a tentative D call TRBD1 (6 bases). The CDR3 extends over 16 amino acids. The germline gives CDR1 MGHRA, CDR2 YSYEKL. The ends were cut back, 0 bases at V and 9 bases at J, with 17 bases in the middle. The CDR3, as DNA: TGCGCCAGCAGCCAAGATTGGGGACATCTTACCCGGGAGCTGTTTTTT. The encoded protein is CASSQDWGHLTRELFF.

This chain uses TRBV2 with TRBJ2-1; 9 bases line up with TRBD2. Germline V lookup: CDR1 SNHLY, CDR2 FYNNEI. Trimming at V came to 4 bases and at J to 10 bases, leaving 5 bases not matched to a gene. The CDR3 contains 13 residues. DNA of the CDR3: TGTGCCAGCAGTGGGCTAGCGGGAAGAGAGCAGTTCTTC. The encoded protein is CASSGLAGREQFF.

This clonotype was counted between two and nine times. This rearrangement joins TRBV6-1 to TRBJ2-3; D tentatively fits TRBD1 or TRBD2 (7 bases each). In germline, CDR1 is MNHNS, CDR2 SASEGT. V lost 7 bases, J lost 2 bases, and 16 bases lay in between. The CDR3 is 15 residues long. The CDR3 DNA follows: TGTGCCAGCACCCCAGGGAGGGGGCCCACAGATACGCAGTATTTT. Protein sequence: CASTPGRGPTDTQYF.

This sequence joins TRBV20-1 and TRBJ1-6; no firm D call. This CDR3 has 14 amino acids. The germline V gene has CDR1 DFQATT and CDR2 SNEGSKA (reference sequence). V was cut by 3 bases and J by 5 bases, with 11 bases left in between. This chain's CDR3 is CSASGQINNSPLHF. CDR3 nucleotides: TGCAGTGCTAGCGGCCAGATAAATAATTCACCCCTCCACTTT.

This clonotype was seen many times. This CDR3 reads CASSKRLAGVGNEQFF. CDR3 nucleotide sequence: TGTGCCAGCAGCAAAAGACTAGCGGGAGTCGGGAATGAGCAGTTCTTC. This sequence joins TRBV9 and TRBJ2-1, with TRBD2 matching 12 bases. CDR1 and CDR2 from the germline V gene are SGDLS and YYNGEE. J lost 7 bases, V lost 4 bases, and 9 bases had no gene match. The CDR3 length is 16 residues.

This clonotype came up many times. The chain uses TRBV27 and TRBJ1-1; D gene uncertain. Germline values: CDR1 MNHEY, CDR2 SMNVEV (reference sequence). This CDR3 has 14 residues. Trimming took off 3 bases at V and 1 base at J, with 9 bases between the two ends. The CDR3: CASSLTGWNTEAFF. The CDR3 nucleotides read TGTGCCAGCAGTTTGACCGGCTGGAACACTGAAGCTTTCTTT.

This clonotype was seen ten or more times. The chain employs TRBV5-1 and TRBJ2-5; D may be TRBD1 or TRBD2 (6 bases each). Germline V gene data show CDR1 as SGHRS and CDR2 as YFSETQ. CDR3 length: 15 amino acids. V dropped 4 bases and J dropped 5 bases, with 18 bases sitting between them. The CDR3: CASSKQGGGEETQYF. The CDR3, as DNA: TGCGCCAGCAGCAAACAGGGAGGCGGCGAGGAGACCCAGTACTTC.

A note on this clonotype: The CDR3 does not close with the conserved phenylalanine or tryptophan, likely indicating a read error. The V and J genes are TRBV18 and TRBJ2-7; TRBD1 agrees at 7 bases. The CDR3 consists of 16 residues. The V gene's germline CDR1 is KGHSH and CDR2 LQKENI. CDR3: CASSLFTGDLSYEQYL. The CDR3 bases are TGTGCCAGCTCCCTTTTTACAGGGGACCTTTCCTACGAACAGTACCTC.